Below, one T cell receptor (beta chain) is given with its context. This entry belongs to a study of blood T cell repertoires in COVID-19. Whole-study context: COVID-19 samples, acute and convalescent, were from the United States, Italy and Spain. Sample material is recorded as cDNA or gDNA derived from T cells, B-cell-depleted T cells, or PBMCs.

Seattle patient enrollment occurred during active infection, with longitudinal follow-up thereafter. The authors' processing: Reference gene primer amplification gave nucleated cell count estimates. Clones were read by immunoSEQ multiplex PCR, and TCRdb kept only the in-frame ones, dropping some. V and J calls and clone size follow that table, whereas D and trimming were derived from the DNA. The table records around 260,000 clones, roughly 86% of them present only once. The sequenced sample was peripheral blood. The source of this sequence is a woman aged 55-69 years with COVID-19, enrolled during active disease.

CDR3 amino acids: CATSDSQGLGNTIYF. CDR3 bases: TGTGCCACCAGTGATTCACAGGGGCTTGGAAACACCATATATTTT. The rearrangement links TRBV24-1 to TRBJ1-3; TRBD1 agrees at 7 bases. The CDR3 length is 15 residues. Trimming took 2 bases from V and 3 from J; bases not matched to a gene: 3. Germline loops: CDR1 KGHDR, CDR2 SFDVKD.